The present T cell receptor (beta chain) was sequenced within a study of radiotherapy plus CTLA-4 blockade in lung cancer. Germline V gene lookup returns CDR1 SNHLY and CDR2 FYNNEI. Trimming took 7 bases from V and 5 from J, leaving 33 bases between them. The CDR3 length is 19 residues. Only in-frame clones appear in the TCRdb table, and some are missing; sequencing was by immunoSEQ multiplex PCR. The sample lists over 60,000 clones, around 86% occurring once. The sequencing used peripheral blood, collected from a patient treated with radiotherapy plus ipilimumab. This clonotype originated in a human donor with non-small cell lung cancer that progressed on radiotherapy plus ipilimumab. The rearrangement links TRBV2 to TRBJ2-7; maybe TRBD1 (8 bases). The CDR3 reads CASKGSLWTGSWGGHEQYF. The DNA of the CDR3 is TGTGCCAGCAAGGGCTCCCTTTGGACAGGGAGTTGGGGGGGACACGAGCAGTACTTC.